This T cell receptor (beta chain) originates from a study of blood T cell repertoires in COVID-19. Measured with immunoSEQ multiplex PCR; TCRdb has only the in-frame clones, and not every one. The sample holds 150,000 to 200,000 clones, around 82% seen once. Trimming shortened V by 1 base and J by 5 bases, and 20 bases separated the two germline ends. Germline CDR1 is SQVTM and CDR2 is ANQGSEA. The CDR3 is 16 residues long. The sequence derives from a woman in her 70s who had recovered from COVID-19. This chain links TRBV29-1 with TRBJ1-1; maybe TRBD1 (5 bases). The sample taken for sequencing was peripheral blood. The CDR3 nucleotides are TGCAGCGTTGAAGGGGGAGGAGGGGCCGGGTGGACTGAAGCTTTCTTT. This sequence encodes CSVEGGGGAGWTEAFF. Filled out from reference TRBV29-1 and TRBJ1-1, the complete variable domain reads SAVISQKPSRDICQRGTSLTIQCQVDSQVTMMFWYRQQPGQSLTLIATANQGSEATYESGFVIDKFPISRPNLTFSTLTVSNMSPEDSSIYLCSVEGGGGAGWTEAFFGQGTRLTVV.